The TCR beta chain described here comes from a study of blood T cell repertoires in COVID-19. About the study: Spain, Italy and the United States supplied samples that represented acute and convalescent COVID-19.

This CDR3 has 17 residues. Germline V lookup: CDR1 MNHEY, CDR2 SMNVEV (reference sequence). The V segment lost 5 bases and the J segment 4 bases; nucleotides outside the gene matches: 13. The study assigned cohorts using participant-reported clinical history. TCRdb keeps only in-frame clones here, not all; method: immunoSEQ multiplex PCR. This sample has 140,000 to 150,000 clones, with 78% found just once. The receptor was derived from a woman between 50 and 59 years old who had recovered from COVID-19. Sequenced sample: PBMCs or T cells enriched from blood (not recorded which). The chain recombines TRBV27 with TRBJ1-1; TRBD1 matches at 10 bases. The chain's CDR3 is CASSPVDRGRGGTEAFF. Here the CDR3 DNA reads TGTGCCAGCAGTCCGGTAGACAGGGGGCGCGGAGGCACTGAAGCTTTCTTT.